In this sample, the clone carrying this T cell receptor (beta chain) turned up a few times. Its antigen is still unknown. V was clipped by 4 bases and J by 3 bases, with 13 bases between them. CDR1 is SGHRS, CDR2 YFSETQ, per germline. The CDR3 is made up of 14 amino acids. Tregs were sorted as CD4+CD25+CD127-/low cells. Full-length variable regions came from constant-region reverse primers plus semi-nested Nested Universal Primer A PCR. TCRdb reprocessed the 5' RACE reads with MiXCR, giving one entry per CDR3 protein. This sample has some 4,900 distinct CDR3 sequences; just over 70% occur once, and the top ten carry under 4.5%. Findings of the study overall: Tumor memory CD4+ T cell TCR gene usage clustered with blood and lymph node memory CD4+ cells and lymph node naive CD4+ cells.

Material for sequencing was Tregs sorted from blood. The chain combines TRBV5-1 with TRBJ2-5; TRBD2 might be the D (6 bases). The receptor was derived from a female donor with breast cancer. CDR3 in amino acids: CASSPRGMEETQYF. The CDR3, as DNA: TGCGCCAGCAGCCCCCGGGGGATGGAAGAGACCCAGTACTTC.